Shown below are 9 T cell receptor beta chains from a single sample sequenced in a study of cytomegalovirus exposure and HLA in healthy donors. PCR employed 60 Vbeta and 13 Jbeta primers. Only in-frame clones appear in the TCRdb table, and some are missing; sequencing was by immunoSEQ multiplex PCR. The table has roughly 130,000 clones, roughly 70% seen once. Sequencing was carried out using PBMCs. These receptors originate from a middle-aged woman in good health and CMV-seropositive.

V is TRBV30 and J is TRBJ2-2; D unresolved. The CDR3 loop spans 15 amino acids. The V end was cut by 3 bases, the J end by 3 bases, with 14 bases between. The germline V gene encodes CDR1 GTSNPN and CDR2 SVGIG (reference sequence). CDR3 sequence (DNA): TGTGCCTGGAGCCCCTCCGGGTTGGACACCGGGGAGCTGTTTTTT. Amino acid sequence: CAWSPSGLDTGELFF.

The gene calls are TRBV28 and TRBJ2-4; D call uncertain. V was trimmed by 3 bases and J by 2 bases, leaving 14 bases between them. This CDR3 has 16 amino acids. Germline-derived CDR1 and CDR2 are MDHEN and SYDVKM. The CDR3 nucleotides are TGTGCCAGCAGTTTTCTCGAGGCAGCGACCAAAAACATTCAGTACTTC. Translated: CASSFLEAATKNIQYF.

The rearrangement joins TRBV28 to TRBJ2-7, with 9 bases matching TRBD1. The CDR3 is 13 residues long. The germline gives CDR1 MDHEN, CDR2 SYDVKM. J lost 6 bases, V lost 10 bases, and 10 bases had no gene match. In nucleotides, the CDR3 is TGTGCCACCGAGACAGGGGGTGCTGCCGAGCAGTACTTC. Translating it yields CATETGGAAEQYF.

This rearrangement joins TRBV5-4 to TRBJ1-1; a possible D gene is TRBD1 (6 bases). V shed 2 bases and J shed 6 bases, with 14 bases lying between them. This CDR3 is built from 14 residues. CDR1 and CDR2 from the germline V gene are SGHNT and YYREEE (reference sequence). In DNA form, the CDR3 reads TGTGCCAGCAGCTTAAAACAGGGTAGCCCTGAAGCTTTCTTT. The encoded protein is CASSLKQGSPEAFF.

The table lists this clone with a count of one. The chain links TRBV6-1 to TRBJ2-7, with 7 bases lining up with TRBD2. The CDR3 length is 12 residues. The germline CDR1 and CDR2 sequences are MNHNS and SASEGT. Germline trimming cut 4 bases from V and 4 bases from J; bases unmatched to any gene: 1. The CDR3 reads CASSGRGYEQYF. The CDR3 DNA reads TGTGCCAGCAGTGGGCGGGGGTACGAGCAGTACTTC.

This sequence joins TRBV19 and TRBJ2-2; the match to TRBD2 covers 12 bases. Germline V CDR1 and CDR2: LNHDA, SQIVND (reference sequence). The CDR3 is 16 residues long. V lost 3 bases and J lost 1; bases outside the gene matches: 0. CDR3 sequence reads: CASSMGLAGNTGELFF. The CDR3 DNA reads TGTGCCAGTAGTATGGGACTAGCGGGGAACACCGGGGAGCTGTTTTTT. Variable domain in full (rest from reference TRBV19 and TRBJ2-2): DGGITQSPKYLFRKEGQNVTLSCEQNLNHDAMYWYRQDPGQGLRLIYYSQIVNDFQKGDIAEGYSVSREKKESFPLTVTSAQKNPTAFYLCASSMGLAGNTGELFFGEGSRLTVL.

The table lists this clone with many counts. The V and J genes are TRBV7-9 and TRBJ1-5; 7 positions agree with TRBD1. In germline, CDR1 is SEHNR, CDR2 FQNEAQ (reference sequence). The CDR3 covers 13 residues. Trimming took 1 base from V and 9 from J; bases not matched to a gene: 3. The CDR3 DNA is TGTGCCAGCAGCTTAGATTACAGGGGGCCCCAGCATTTT. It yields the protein CASSLDYRGPQHF.

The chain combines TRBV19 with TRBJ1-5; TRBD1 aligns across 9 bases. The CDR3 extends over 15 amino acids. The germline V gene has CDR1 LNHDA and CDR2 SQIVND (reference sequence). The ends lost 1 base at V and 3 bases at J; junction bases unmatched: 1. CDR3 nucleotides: TGTGCCAGTAGTATAGGGGACAGGGACAATCAGCCCCAGCATTTT. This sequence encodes CASSIGDRDNQPQHF.

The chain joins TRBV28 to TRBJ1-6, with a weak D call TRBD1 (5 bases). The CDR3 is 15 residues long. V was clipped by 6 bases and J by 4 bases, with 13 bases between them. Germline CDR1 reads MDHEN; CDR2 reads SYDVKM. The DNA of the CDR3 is TGTGCCAGCAGCCCCTCGAAGGGGTATAATTCACCCCTCCACTTT. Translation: CASSPSKGYNSPLHF.